The 17 T cell receptor beta chains presented below share a single source sample, sequenced in a study of PD-1 blockade in classical Hodgkin lymphoma. Regarding time point: cycle 4 day 1 (C4D1), after 5 to 7 weeks of nivolumab. Every patient had relapsed following autologous stem cell transplantation, and cohorts differed in brentuximab vedotin exposure. The assay was immunoSEQ multiplex PCR, and TCRdb's table has in-frame clones only and misses some. The table lists some 17,000 clones, 60% to 75% of them singletons. The sample was peripheral blood mononuclear cells (PBMCs), taken before the fourth cycle of nivolumab. The receptors were sampled from a human donor with classical Hodgkin lymphoma.

The chain joins TRBV15 to TRBJ1-1; the match to TRBD1 covers 10 bases. CDR1 and CDR2 (germline): LNHNV, YYDKDF (reference sequence). The CDR3 has 15 amino acids. The trim removed 2 bases at V and 10 bases at J, leaving 10 bases unmatched. In DNA, the CDR3 is TGTGCCACCAGCAGAACCGGGACAGGGGCTGAAGGAGCTTTCTTT. It is translated as CATSRTGTGAEGAFF.

This clone appeared a few times. This rearrangement joins TRBV19 to TRBJ1-5; maybe TRBD1 (5 bases). Trimming took off 3 bases at V and 2 bases at J, with 8 bases between the two ends. This CDR3 is 14 amino acids long. Germline values: CDR1 LNHDA, CDR2 SQIVND (reference sequence). CDR3 loop: CASSIGDGNQPQHF. The CDR3 DNA reads TGTGCCAGTAGTATTGGGGACGGCAATCAGCCCCAGCATTTT.

The chain combines TRBV7-2 with TRBJ2-7, with D perhaps matching TRBD1 (6 bases). Germline CDR1 reads SGHTA; CDR2 reads FQGNSA. CDR3 size: 16 residues. The ends were cut back, 5 bases at V and 0 bases at J, with 17 bases in the middle. This CDR3 reads CASSRAGTPSSYEQYF. The DNA for the CDR3 is TGTGCCAGCAGCCGAGCAGGGACACCGAGCTCCTACGAGCAGTACTTC.

This CDR3 reads CASSLAWVNGEAFF. In nucleotides, the CDR3 is TGTGCCAGCAGCTTAGCGTGGGTGAATGGTGAAGCTTTCTTT. J is TRBJ1-1 and V is TRBV7-2, with D uncertain. The germline V gene encodes CDR1 SGHTA and CDR2 FQGNSA. CDR3 length equals 14 residues. V gave up 0 bases and J gave up 7 bases, with 12 bases separating them.

The chain recombines TRBV10-1 with TRBJ1-3, with D possibly matching TRBD1 (6 bases). This CDR3 region has 11 residues. Trimming left V 8 bases short and J 8 bases short, with 10 bases between. Germline CDR1 WNHNN, CDR2 SYGVQD (reference sequence). CDR3 protein: CASPGEDTIYF. CDR3 sequence (DNA): TGCGCCAGCCCAGGGGAAGACACCATATATTTT.

The chain combines TRBV28 with TRBJ2-2; D uncertain. The CDR3 runs 17 residues. CDR1 MDHEN and CDR2 SYDVKM come from the germline V gene. Trimming took 6 bases from V and 7 from J, leaving 24 bases between them. The CDR3 spells CASSSSVGVGLSGELFF. The CDR3 nucleotides read TGTGCCAGCAGCTCATCCGTTGGGGTCGGTTTGAGCGGGGAGCTGTTTTTT.

This chain joins TRBV30 and TRBJ2-1, with D possibly matching TRBD2 (6 bases). Germline V gene data show CDR1 as GTSNPN and CDR2 as SVGIG (reference sequence). The CDR3 length is 15 residues. Trimming stripped 0 bases from V and 2 bases from J, with 11 bases between. This CDR3 reads CAWSVRGRTYNEQFF. The CDR3 DNA sequence: TGTGCCTGGAGTGTACGGGGGAGAACCTACAATGAGCAGTTCTTC.

V usage is TRBV2 and J usage is TRBJ2-6; the D is unclear. CDR1 and CDR2 from the germline V gene are SNHLY and FYNNEI. V lost 5 bases, J lost 14 bases, and 31 bases lay in between. The CDR3 is made up of 18 amino acids. The CDR3 DNA is TGTGCCAGCAGTTCACGATCTTACCGATACAAGTCGGGCCAACTCCTGACTTTC. This sequence encodes CASSSRSYRYKSGQLLTF.

The sample holds a few counts of this clone. The rearrangement joins TRBV11-1 to TRBJ2-2; 8 bases align to TRBD2. CDR1 is SGHAT and CDR2 is FQDESV in the germline V gene (reference sequence). The CDR3 has 16 residues. V was clipped by 3 bases and J by 5 bases; unmatched bases: 8. The CDR3 DNA follows: TGTGCCAGCAGCTTGTTAGGCGGGAGGCGAACCGGGGAGCTGTTTTTT. Translation: CASSLLGGRRTGELFF.

This clone was observed a few times. The V call is TRBV28, the J call TRBJ2-4; 11 bases align to TRBD2. With 10 bases clipped from V and 0 bases from J, the junction kept 5 bases outside the gene matches. Germline CDR1 and CDR2: MDHEN and SYDVKM. The CDR3 spans 15 residues. Here the CDR3 DNA reads TGTGCCACCCTAGCGGGAGGCCTAGCCAAAAACATTCAGTACTTC. Protein sequence: CATLAGGLAKNIQYF.

The gene calls are TRBV5-1 and TRBJ2-3; 8 bases are shared with TRBD2. This CDR3 has 15 residues. The ends lost 6 bases at V and 4 bases at J; junction bases unmatched: 10. From germline, CDR1 is SGHRS and CDR2 YFSETQ. The DNA of the CDR3 is TGCGCCAGCAATAATGAGCGGGAGACCGCAGATACGCAGTATTTT. Its protein product is CASNNERETADTQYF.

This clone was seen more than once but under ten times. The J gene is TRBJ2-1, the V gene TRBV7-6; D remains unclear. Looked up from germline, CDR1 is SGHVS and CDR2 is FNYEAQ. The length of the CDR3 is 13 residues. Trimming removed 1 base from V and 8 bases from J, with 9 bases in between. The CDR3 spells CASSLGPNYEQFF. CDR3 nucleotide sequence: TGTGCCAGCAGCTTAGGTCCTAACTATGAGCAGTTCTTC.

The V and J genes are TRBV10-3 and TRBJ2-1, with TRBD2 matching 13 bases. The germline gives CDR1 ENHRY, CDR2 SYGVKD. With V trimmed by 3 bases and J by 8 bases, 1 base remained unmatched. This CDR3 is 14 amino acids long. The CDR3 loop reads CAISEGLAGDEQFF. The CDR3 DNA reads TGTGCCATCAGTGAAGGACTAGCGGGAGATGAGCAGTTCTTC.

This chain links TRBV27 with TRBJ1-5; D gene unclear. V was cut by 0 bases and J by 6 bases, with 6 bases left in between. This CDR3 is 13 amino acids long. Per the germline V gene, CDR1 is MNHEY and CDR2 is SMNVEV (reference sequence). The DNA of the CDR3 is TGTGCCAGCAGTTTATCTGCCAGTCAGCCCCAGCATTTT. Translated, it gives CASSLSASQPQHF.

This chain uses TRBV7-2 with TRBJ2-7, with D hard to call. CDR3 length: 16 amino acids. Trimming cost V 1 base and J 0 bases, with 13 bases left between them. The V gene's germline CDR1 is SGHTA and CDR2 FQGNSA. CDR3 DNA: TGTGCCAGCAGCTTAGGGGGTCGTACAGCCTCCTACGAGCAGTACTTC. Encoded protein: CASSLGGRTASYEQYF.

This clone came up a few times. Its ends do not fully match the called genes, so a read error is possible. The rearrangement uses TRBV6-1 and TRBJ1-2; D is undetermined. The V gene's germline CDR1 is MNHNS and CDR2 SASEGT. The CDR3 consists of 13 residues. In DNA, the CDR3 is TGTGCCAGCAGGGAAGATCCAAACTATGGCTACACCTTC. Protein: CASREDPNYGYTF.

The V gene is TRBV6-1, the J gene TRBJ1-2, with a weak D call TRBD1 (6 bases). V was cut by 4 bases and J by 6 bases, with 18 bases left in between. CDR3 length: 15 amino acids. Germline V gives CDR1 MNHNS, CDR2 SASEGT. The CDR3 nucleotides read TGTGCCAGCAGTGCGAAATCCCGACAGGTAGATGGCTACACCTTC. It codes for CASSAKSRQVDGYTF.